This is a list of T cell receptor beta chains from one sample in a study of molecular identifiers for immune sequencing clone quantification. TCRdb re-called the PCR reads through MiXCR, storing one row per CDR3 protein. The sample yields around 480,000 distinct CDR3 sequences, around 23% seen once. The sample comprised naive CD8+ T cells from blood, with Jurkat cell RNA spiked in. Receptors originate from a human donor in good health. Some libraries in this study had Jurkat cell RNA spiked in. Both conserved end residues are part of each CDR3. D genes are given only for firm matches.

v_gene: TRBV20-1
j_gene: TRBJ2-5
d_gene: TRBD2
CDR3aa: CSARLAGVVETQYF

v_gene: TRBV5-4
j_gene: TRBJ1-1
d_gene: -
CDR3aa: CASSFSPGSTEAFF

v_gene: TRBV4-2
j_gene: TRBJ2-3
d_gene: -
CDR3aa: CASSPVLFTDTQYF

v_gene: TRBV15
j_gene: TRBJ1-1
d_gene: TRBD1
CDR3aa: CATRTGWDREEETEAFF

v_gene: TRBV6-2/TRBV6-3
j_gene: TRBJ2-7
d_gene: -
CDR3aa: CASSYTNDQYF

v_gene: TRBV2
j_gene: TRBJ2-7
d_gene: -
CDR3aa: CASRPGLYEQYF

v_gene: TRBV25-1
j_gene: TRBJ2-7
d_gene: -
CDR3aa: CASSAGSTYEQYF

v_gene: TRBV6-5
j_gene: TRBJ1-3
d_gene: -
CDR3aa: CASIAMTESSGNTIYF

v_gene: TRBV21-1
j_gene: TRBJ1-6
d_gene: -
CDR3aa: CASSRAGGRSYNSPLHF

v_gene: TRBV10-3
j_gene: TRBJ2-3
d_gene: -
CDR3aa: CAISDGMGTDTQYF

v_gene: TRBV28
j_gene: TRBJ2-5
d_gene: -
CDR3aa: CASSPNSYQETQYF

v_gene: TRBV3-1
j_gene: TRBJ2-2
d_gene: -
CDR3aa: CASSQESIQTPPPRTGELFF

v_gene: TRBV6-5
j_gene: TRBJ1-5
d_gene: -
CDR3aa: CASSYSNNQPQHF

v_gene: TRBV19
j_gene: TRBJ1-5
d_gene: -
CDR3aa: CASRNRLYSNQPQHF

v_gene: TRBV6-5
j_gene: TRBJ1-2
d_gene: -
CDR3aa: CASSPAGYYGYTF

v_gene: TRBV6-5
j_gene: TRBJ2-7
d_gene: -
CDR3aa: CASSYGRANEQYF

v_gene: TRBV5-5
j_gene: TRBJ1-1
d_gene: -
CDR3aa: CASSLDWYGVSGTEAFF

v_gene: TRBV9
j_gene: TRBJ1-1
d_gene: -
CDR3aa: CASSGGGGSGSEAFF

v_gene: TRBV7-9
j_gene: TRBJ2-7
d_gene: -
CDR3aa: CASSFTQSYYEQYF

v_gene: TRBV9
j_gene: TRBJ2-2
d_gene: -
CDR3aa: CASSAEADTGELFF

v_gene: TRBV29-1
j_gene: TRBJ2-5
d_gene: -
CDR3aa: CSVVMLETQYF

v_gene: TRBV19
j_gene: TRBJ2-2
d_gene: -
CDR3aa: CASSIASRSTGELFF

v_gene: TRBV27
j_gene: TRBJ2-1
d_gene: TRBD2
CDR3aa: CASSGLANEQSF

v_gene: TRBV5-5
j_gene: TRBJ2-7
d_gene: -
CDR3aa: CASSLSPWPQLASSYEQYF

v_gene: TRBV11-2
j_gene: TRBJ1-3
d_gene: -
CDR3aa: CASSFEQGPGNTIYF

v_gene: TRBV11-2
j_gene: TRBJ2-4
d_gene: -
CDR3aa: CASSLFSFEATQNIQYF

v_gene: TRBV12-3/TRBV12-4
j_gene: TRBJ2-7
d_gene: -
CDR3aa: CASSYEDRSEQYF

v_gene: TRBV27
j_gene: TRBJ2-4
d_gene: TRBD1
CDR3aa: CASSWTGSNAKNIQYF

v_gene: TRBV7-3
j_gene: TRBJ2-7
d_gene: -
CDR3aa: CASSLEFGAVYEQYF